These 12 T cell receptor beta chains originate from one sample sequenced in a study of CD8+ T cells in alopecia areata. After isolation, RNA underwent reverse transcription to generate cDNA as the sequencing template. Method: immunoSEQ multiplex PCR; TCRdb's copy keeps in-frame clones and lacks some. This table has about 76,000 clones, around two thirds appearing once. Sample treatment: oral pan-JAK inhibitor, 5-10 mg twice daily. The sample in question was CD8+ T cells sorted from blood, obtained at week 24, from a patient treated with tofacitinib. Receptor source: a human donor with alopecia areata.

The CDR3 coding sequence is TGTGCCAGCAGACCCGAGTCCGGGGTCTGGGCCGGGGAGCTGTTTTTT. Translation: CASRPESGVWAGELFF. V is TRBV9 and J is TRBJ2-2, with D tentatively TRBD2 (5 bases). The V end was cut by 5 bases, the J end by 6 bases, with 20 bases between. The CDR3 runs to 16 residues. The germline V gene has CDR1 SGDLS and CDR2 YYNGEE.

The chain couples TRBV4-1 to TRBJ1-5, with D uncertain. Germline V gene lookup returns CDR1 MGHRA and CDR2 YSYEKL. Deletions cut 0 bases from V and 4 bases from J, with 10 bases between. The CDR3 is 15 amino acids. The CDR3 nucleotides are TGCGCCAGCAGCCAAGATTCTGTAGGGAATCAGCCCCAGCATTTT. It specifies CASSQDSVGNQPQHF.

The gene calls are TRBV7-8 and TRBJ2-1, with 8 bases aligning to TRBD2. Trimming cost V 4 bases and J 3 bases; bases outside gene matches: 5. In germline, CDR1 is SGHVS, CDR2 FQNEAQ. This CDR3 spans 15 amino acids. CDR3 nucleotide sequence: TGTGCCAGCAGCTCCCGGACTAGCTACTACAATGAGCAGTTCTTC. This translates into CASSSRTSYYNEQFF.

The V call is TRBV27, the J call TRBJ2-3, with D hard to call. Germline values: CDR1 MNHEY, CDR2 SMNVEV (reference sequence). This CDR3 has 13 amino acids. V was clipped by 2 bases and J by 1 base, with 4 bases between them. The CDR3 bases are TGTGCCAGCAGTTTACTGGGCACAGATACGCAGTATTTT. Amino acid sequence: CASSLLGTDTQYF.

Only one count was recorded for this clone. The V gene is TRBV10-3, the J gene TRBJ2-5; 9 bases are a match to TRBD1. The CDR3 covers 14 residues. J was trimmed by 2 bases and V by 6 bases; bases with no gene match: 4. Germline loops: CDR1 ENHRY, CDR2 SYGVKD. CDR3 residues: CAISGQGSQETQYF. The DNA of the CDR3 is TGTGCCATCAGCGGACAGGGGTCGCAAGAGACCCAGTACTTC.

The sample holds a few counts of this clone. V and J are TRBV14 and TRBJ1-1; possible D gene TRBD1, 5 bases. This CDR3 is 15 amino acids long. Trimming pared 3 bases from V and 0 bases from J, leaving 11 bases between. Germline CDR1 is SGHDN and CDR2 is FVKESK. DNA for the CDR3: TGTGCCAGCAGCCACGGGACTTCCTTGAACACTGAAGCTTTCTTT. Translating gives CASSHGTSLNTEAFF.

The chain carries TRBV28 and TRBJ2-7; D is unclear. V was trimmed by 11 bases and J by 0 bases, leaving 8 bases between them. This CDR3 spans 11 amino acids. The germline V gene encodes CDR1 MDHEN and CDR2 SYDVKM. The CDR3 nucleotides are TGTGCCCGGACGTACTCCTACGAGCAGTACTTC. Protein product: CARTYSYEQYF.

The chain couples TRBV5-4 to TRBJ2-7; no firm D call. Trimming removed 5 bases at V and 6 bases at J, with 12 bases between. Germline V gene lookup returns CDR1 SGHNT and CDR2 YYREEE (reference sequence). The CDR3 runs 12 residues. CDR3 in DNA: TGTGCCAGCAGTGACGTTACTGGCGAGCAGTACTTC. Its protein is CASSDVTGEQYF.

This clone was detected a few times. This sequence joins TRBV4-1 and TRBJ2-7, with TRBD1 matching over 8 bases. Germline V gene lookup returns CDR1 MGHRA and CDR2 YSYEKL. The V segment lost 4 bases and the J segment 3 bases; nucleotides outside the gene matches: 8. The CDR3 covers 15 residues. The CDR3 DNA is TGCGCCAGCAGCCCCTTCGGAACAGGGGGCTACGAGCAGTACTTC. Translated, it gives CASSPFGTGGYEQYF.

This chain joins TRBV7-6 and TRBJ2-5, with a tentative D call TRBD1 (5 bases). This CDR3 is 13 amino acids long. Trimming took 4 bases from V and 5 from J, leaving 11 bases between them. From germline, CDR1 is SGHVS and CDR2 FNYEAQ. This CDR3 is CASSSGLVETQYF. CDR3 DNA sequence: TGTGCCAGCAGCTCAGGGCTGGTTGAGACCCAGTACTTC.

The genes are TRBV9 and TRBJ2-6, with 9 bases aligning to TRBD1. Per germline, CDR1 SGDLS and CDR2 YYNGEE. This CDR3 region has 19 residues. With V trimmed by 4 bases and J by 0 bases, 11 bases remained unmatched. Here the CDR3 DNA reads TGTGCCAGCAGCCTACACCGGGACAGGGCAACCTCTGGGGCCAACGTCCTGACTTTC. This gives the protein CASSLHRDRATSGANVLTF.

The V call is TRBV7-9, the J call TRBJ2-7, with a tentative D call TRBD1 (5 bases). The CDR3 has 12 residues. The germline CDR1 and CDR2 sequences are SEHNR and FQNEAQ (reference sequence). Trimming took 5 bases from V and 2 from J, leaving 7 bases between them. CDR3 DNA: TGTGCCAGCAGCCAAGGGGCCTACGAGCAGTACTTC. It codes for CASSQGAYEQYF.